This is a list of T cell receptor beta chains from one sample in a study of blood T cell repertoires in COVID-19. This table comes from immunoSEQ multiplex PCR, and its TCRdb copy is limited to in-frame clones, with some not included. This table has approximately 55,000 clones, 87% appearing once. The sequenced material came from peripheral blood. The receptors shown here come from a man aged 45-65 years with active COVID-19. Each CDR3 is given with its conserved first and last residue.

CDR3 protein: CASSPAAYEQYF; CDR3 length: 12; V gene: TRBV18
CDR3 protein: CASSESGGDTEAFF; CDR3 length: 14; V gene: TRBV6-1
CDR3 protein: CASSYTGTGYEQYF; CDR3 length: 14; V gene: TRBV5-8
CDR3 protein: CAWSVLETQYF; CDR3 length: 11; V gene: TRBV30
CDR3 protein: CASSSPDTQYF; CDR3 length: 11; V gene: TRBV6-6
CDR3 protein: CATSEAGDPTDTQYF; CDR3 length: 15; V gene: TRBV24-1
CDR3 protein: CASSLEGATNRREQFF; CDR3 length: 16; V gene: TRBV5-4
CDR3 protein: CASSDWAGSDTQYF; CDR3 length: 14; V gene: TRBV2
CDR3 protein: CASSPETGRYEQYF; CDR3 length: 14; V gene: TRBV18
CDR3 protein: CSSKGGRDTEAFF; CDR3 length: 13; V gene: TRBV29-1
CDR3 protein: CASGSGQPGTDTQYF; CDR3 length: 15; V gene: TRBV12-5
CDR3 protein: CASSLGQGLNTEAFF; CDR3 length: 15; V gene: TRBV5-1
CDR3 protein: CASSPLGQGNTEAFF; CDR3 length: 15; V gene: TRBV3-1/TRBV3-2
CDR3 protein: CASSVGLAGDYEQFF; CDR3 length: 15; V gene: TRBV9
CDR3 protein: CASSYSPGGTDTQYF; CDR3 length: 15; V gene: TRBV6-5
CDR3 protein: CASSRTSGSSYNEQFF; CDR3 length: 16; V gene: TRBV7-7
CDR3 protein: CASSMGQQETQYF; CDR3 length: 13; V gene: TRBV6-6
CDR3 protein: CRCTGGTEAFF; CDR3 length: 11; V gene: TRBV20-1
CDR3 protein: CASSILSSGGSYNEQFF; CDR3 length: 17; V gene: TRBV19
CDR3 protein: CASSPRMGRRSYNEQFF; CDR3 length: 17; V gene: TRBV19
CDR3 protein: CATSRVGLSYEQYF; CDR3 length: 14; V gene: TRBV15
CDR3 protein: CASFPLASNTEAFF; CDR3 length: 14; V gene: TRBV6-5
CDR3 protein: CAWSDRGGTEAFF; CDR3 length: 13; V gene: TRBV30
CDR3 protein: CASSQVSGVSDQPQHF; CDR3 length: 16; V gene: TRBV4-2
CDR3 protein: CASSTDRGGQPQHF; CDR3 length: 14; V gene: TRBV19
CDR3 protein: CASSPGGNQPQHF; CDR3 length: 13; V gene: TRBV9
CDR3 protein: CASSPGQRNEKLFF; CDR3 length: 14; V gene: TRBV5-4
CDR3 protein: CASSHFPGLAGSATQYF; CDR3 length: 17; V gene: TRBV3-1/TRBV3-2
CDR3 protein: CASSLAGQGGDPQHF; CDR3 length: 15; V gene: TRBV5-1
CDR3 protein: CAWSEGGGGTDTQYF; CDR3 length: 15; V gene: TRBV30
CDR3 protein: CAWNSGTGVGSEQYF; CDR3 length: 15; V gene: TRBV30
CDR3 protein: CASSQEGPNQPQHF; CDR3 length: 14; V gene: TRBV4-1
CDR3 protein: CASGSTREQYF; CDR3 length: 11; V gene: TRBV12-5
CDR3 protein: CASSVEGGTGELFF; CDR3 length: 14; V gene: TRBV9
CDR3 protein: CASSQAFGEAQYF; CDR3 length: 13; V gene: TRBV3-1/TRBV3-2